Below, one TCR beta chain is given with its context. TCRdb's copy holds only in-frame clones and misses some; the assay was immunoSEQ multiplex PCR. The table has fewer than 400,000 clones, more than 70% seen once. Between the trimmed V and J ends, which lost 0 bases and 0 bases, there was a span of 6 bases. Germline V gives CDR1 SGHVS, CDR2 FNYEAQ. The CDR3 sequence is 14 residues long. The data derive from a study of blood T cell repertoires in COVID-19. The clonotype comes from a man in his thirties or forties with active or convalescent COVID-19. This chain connects TRBV7-6 to TRBJ2-7; D possibly corresponds to TRBD1 (5 bases). The source material was peripheral blood. The CDR3 here is CASSLARASYEQYF. The CDR3 DNA follows: TGTGCCAGCAGCTTAGCCAGGGCCTCCTACGAGCAGTACTTC.